The clone carrying this T cell receptor (beta chain) was detected a few times. Its antigen is currently unknown. A single base separates this from a much larger clone, so it may be a read error. The sample comes from a study of blood T cells in healthy people across ages. Study-wide findings and caveats: Compared with aged donors, long-lived donors showed fewer expanded clones, suggesting selection. The study could not conclusively compare naive and antigen-experienced cells, given its unsorted PBMCs. CMV status of donors was unknown, possibly confounding expanded clonotype changes.

A second PCR of 7 to 11 cycles used a sample-barcoded 5' primer and a J-beta primer mix. TCRdb re-called the 5' RACE reads with MiXCR, one entry per CDR3 protein. The data hold about 700,000 distinct CDR3 sequences, with approximately 29% observed a single time. CDR1 is DFQATT, CDR2 SNEGSKA, per germline (reference sequence). There are 14 residues in the CDR3. The TCR was taken from a woman of 80 years or more in good health. This chain links TRBV20-1 with TRBJ2-1; TRBD1 might be the D (7 bases). The J call is doubtful: the DNA matches TRBJ2-7 better. Sequenced: blood. Here the CDR3 DNA reads TGCAGTGTGCAGGGGGGAAGCTCCTACAATGAGCAGTACTTC. This gives the protein CSVQGGSSYNEQYF.